This TCR beta chain was documented in a study of blood T cell repertoires in COVID-19. Study summary: Samples came from the United States, Italy and Spain, spanning acute and convalescent COVID-19. T cells, B-cell-depleted T cells, or PBMCs supplied cDNA or gDNA.

Methods used by the authors: For nucleated cells, counts were estimated from reference gene primer amplification. Clones were sequenced by immunoSEQ multiplex PCR, and TCRdb holds only the in-frame ones, with some missing. From that table come the V and J calls and clone size; the DNA was used to work out D and trimming. The table has 70,000 to 100,000 clones, approximately 88% seen once; the top ten hold 2.5% to 3.5%. Seattle enrolled patients during active infection and tracked them longitudinally. Sequencing input: peripheral blood. This clonotype was sampled from a man aged 50 to 60 with COVID-19, enrolled during active disease.

The CDR3 is CASSGPTVMNTEAFF. The CDR3 DNA is TGTGCCAGCAGTGGCCCGACAGTTATGAACACTGAAGCTTTCTTT. V is TRBV6-6 and J is TRBJ1-1; tentative D call: TRBD1 (5 bases). The length of the CDR3 is 15 residues. V was shortened by 5 bases and J by 0 bases, with 13 bases between the two germline ends. From germline, CDR1 is MNHNY and CDR2 SVGAGI (reference sequence).